These 7 T cell receptor beta chains share one sample of origin, sequenced in a study of Ad26.COV2.S vaccination and SARS-CoV-2 variants (dated by TCRdb to the early 2020s). In the paper's terms, the treatment or condition label means: some 19 received Ad26.COV2.S at low or high dose, single or two shots; 5 received placebo; per-sample allocation not given. Repertoires of vaccine and placebo recipients were sequenced from samples collected on day 63 after the first injection. The library was prepared using the immunoSEQ multiplex PCR assay. This is the immuneACCESS table as TCRdb keeps it, with only in-frame sequences that have V and J called. A part of the clones is gone; compared with another copy, unresolved V genes explain less than half, and the rest is unexplained. The sample contains about 470,000 clones, 90% of them found a single time. Clones ranked in the top ten supply approximately 4.5% of the sample.

Sequenced material: peripheral blood, taken in a trial of Ad26.COV2.S vaccine versus placebo. These receptors originate from a person aged 18-60 years who received the Ad26.COV2.S COVID-19 vaccine or a placebo.

The V and J genes are TRBV30 and TRBJ2-4; D is uncertain. V lost 2 bases and J 3 bases, leaving 5 bases between the germline ends. The CDR3 consists of 12 residues. CDR1 is GTSNPN and CDR2 is SVGIG in the germline V gene (reference sequence). The CDR3 sequence is CAWSSSKNIQYF. DNA for the CDR3: TGTGCCTGGAGTTCCAGCAAAAACATTCAGTACTTC.

The gene calls are TRBV4-2 and TRBJ1-3; D gene ambiguous. Germline V lookup: CDR1 LGHNA, CDR2 YNFKEQ. The CDR3 spans 15 residues. V was trimmed by 1 base and J by 1 base, leaving 8 bases between them. CDR3 bases: TGTGCCAGCAGCCAAGGGTTCGTGTCTGGAAACACCATATATTTT. It is translated as CASSQGFVSGNTIYF.

The chain has TRBV7-8 and TRBJ2-7, with 8 nucleotides matching TRBD1. Germline V gene sequence: CDR1 SGHVS, CDR2 FQNEAQ. Trimming cost V 0 bases and J 3 bases; bases outside gene matches: 1. This CDR3 region has 14 residues. The CDR3, as DNA: TGTGCCAGCAGCTTAGCAGACAGGGGCTACGAGCAGTACTTC. It specifies CASSLADRGYEQYF.

The J gene is TRBJ2-6, the V gene TRBV5-1, with D unresolved. The CDR3 runs to 16 residues. With 0 bases removed from V and 0 bases from J, the gap between germline ends came to 7 bases. In germline, CDR1 is SGHRS, CDR2 YFSETQ. The CDR3 reads CASSLAILSGANVLTF. The CDR3 nucleotides read TGCGCCAGCAGCTTGGCTATCCTCTCTGGGGCCAACGTCCTGACTTTC.

CDR3 nucleotide sequence: TGCAGCGTTGACGGGGCGGGAGAGTCCTACGAGCAGTACTTC. Translation: CSVDGAGESYEQYF. The genes are TRBV29-1 and TRBJ2-7; 7 positions match TRBD2. This CDR3 comprises 14 residues. From germline, CDR1 is SQVTM and CDR2 ANQGSEA. V trimming: 3 bases; J trimming: 1 base; junction bases outside the gene matches: 6.

The chain employs TRBV9 and TRBJ2-7; D might be TRBD2 (6 bases). Germline CDR1 is SGDLS and CDR2 is YYNGEE. V was clipped by 4 bases and J by 1 base, with 15 bases between them. CDR3 size: 15 residues. The CDR3 loop reads CASSPPEGSSYEQYF. Here the CDR3 DNA reads TGTGCCAGCAGCCCCCCGGAGGGCAGTTCCTACGAGCAGTACTTC.

The rearrangement joins TRBV5-4 to TRBJ1-3; TRBD1 matches at 8 bases. The CDR3 totals 15 residues. J gave up 5 bases and V 4 bases, and 8 bases lay outside the gene matches. Germline-derived CDR1 and CDR2 are SGHNT and YYREEE (reference sequence). The CDR3 region is CASSGPGQGRNTIYF. In DNA form, the CDR3 reads TGTGCCAGCAGCGGACCAGGACAGGGAAGAAACACCATATATTTT.